This T cell receptor beta chain comes out of a study of early T cells in non-severe SARS-CoV-2 infection. Study-level information: RNA in bulk from unsorted whole blood was sequenced, and chains were unpaired. The study's findings and limits: The VDJdb matching leaned toward anti-spike CD8 responses and overlooked private and CD4 specificities.

CDR3 length: 19 residues. Germline CDR1 is KGHDR and CDR2 is SFDVKD. Individual cDNA molecules each received unique molecular identifiers attached to them. Using its own MiXCR run on the 5' RACE reads, TCRdb lists one record per CDR3 protein. Counted here are 69,000 or so distinct CDR3 sequences, 4% to 6% occurring once; the ten biggest clones make up roughly 3.9%. A remark on this clonotype: The antigen is not known. One junction end does not reproduce the germline sequence, and a read error may be involved.

This sequence was found in an adult who was a healthcare worker with PCR-confirmed SARS-CoV-2 infection or an uninfected control (not recorded which). The donor label of this sample is uncertain. The sequenced sample was whole blood, obtained at baseline. The genes are TRBV24-1 and TRBJ1-5, with D perhaps TRBD1 (5 bases). The CDR3, as DNA: TGTGCCACTGGAACCCTCCGGGACCCCCAATTGGGAAGCAATCGGCCCCAGCATTTT. Protein product: CATGTLRDPQLGSNRPQHF.